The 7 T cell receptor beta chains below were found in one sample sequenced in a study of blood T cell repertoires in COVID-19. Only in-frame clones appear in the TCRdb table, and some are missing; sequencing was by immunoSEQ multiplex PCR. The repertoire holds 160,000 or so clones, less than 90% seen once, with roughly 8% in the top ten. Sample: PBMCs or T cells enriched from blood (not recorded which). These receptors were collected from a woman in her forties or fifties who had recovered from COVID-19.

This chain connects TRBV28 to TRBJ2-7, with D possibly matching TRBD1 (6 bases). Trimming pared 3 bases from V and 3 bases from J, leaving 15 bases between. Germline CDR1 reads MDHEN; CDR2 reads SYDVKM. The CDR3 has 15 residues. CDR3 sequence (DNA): TGTGCCAGCAGTTTCCTACCAGGGGCGGTCTACGAGCAGTACTTC. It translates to CASSFLPGAVYEQYF. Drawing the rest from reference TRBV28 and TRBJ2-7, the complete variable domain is DVKVTQSSRYLVKRTGEKVFLECVQDMDHENMFWYRQDPGLGLRLIYFSYDVKMKEKGDIPEGYSVSREKKERFSLILESASTNQTSMYLCASSFLPGAVYEQYFGPGTRLTVT.

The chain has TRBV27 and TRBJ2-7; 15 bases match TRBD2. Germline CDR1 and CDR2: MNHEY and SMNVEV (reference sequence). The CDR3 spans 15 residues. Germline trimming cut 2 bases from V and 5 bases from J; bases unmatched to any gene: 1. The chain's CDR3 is CASSLGTSGRNEQYF. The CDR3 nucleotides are TGTGCCAGCAGTTTAGGGACTAGCGGGAGGAACGAGCAGTACTTC.

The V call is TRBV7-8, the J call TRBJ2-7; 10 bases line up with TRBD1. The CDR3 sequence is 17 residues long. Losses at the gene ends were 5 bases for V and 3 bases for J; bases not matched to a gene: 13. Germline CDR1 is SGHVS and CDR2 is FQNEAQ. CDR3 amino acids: CASSLLGAGQGSYEQYF. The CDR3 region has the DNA TGTGCCAGCAGCCTCCTCGGGGCGGGACAGGGGAGCTACGAGCAGTACTTC.

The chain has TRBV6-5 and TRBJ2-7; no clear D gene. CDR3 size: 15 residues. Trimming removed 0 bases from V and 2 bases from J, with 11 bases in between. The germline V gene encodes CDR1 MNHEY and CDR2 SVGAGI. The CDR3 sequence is CASSYSAADTYEQYF. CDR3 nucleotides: TGTGCCAGCAGTTACTCTGCGGCAGATACCTACGAGCAGTACTTC.

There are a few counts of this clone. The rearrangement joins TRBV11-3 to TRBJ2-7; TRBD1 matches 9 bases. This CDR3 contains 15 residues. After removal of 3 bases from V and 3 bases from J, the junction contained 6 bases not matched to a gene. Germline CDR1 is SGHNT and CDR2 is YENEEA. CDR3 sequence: CASSFHQTGGYEQYF. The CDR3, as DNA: TGTGCCAGCAGCTTCCACCAGACAGGGGGCTACGAGCAGTACTTC. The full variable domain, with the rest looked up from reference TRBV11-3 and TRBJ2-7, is EAGVVQSPRYKIIEKKQPVAFWCNPISGHNTLYWYLQNLGQGPELLIRYENEEAVDDSQLPKDRFSAERLKGVDSTLKIQPAELGDSAVYLCASSFHQTGGYEQYFGPGTRLTVT.

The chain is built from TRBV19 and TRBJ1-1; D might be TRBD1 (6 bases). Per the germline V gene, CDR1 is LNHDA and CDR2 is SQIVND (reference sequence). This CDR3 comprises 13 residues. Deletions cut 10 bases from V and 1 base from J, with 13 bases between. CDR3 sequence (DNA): TGTGCCACCCCGACAGGCTCGAACACTGAAGCTTTCTTT. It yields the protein CATPTGSNTEAFF.

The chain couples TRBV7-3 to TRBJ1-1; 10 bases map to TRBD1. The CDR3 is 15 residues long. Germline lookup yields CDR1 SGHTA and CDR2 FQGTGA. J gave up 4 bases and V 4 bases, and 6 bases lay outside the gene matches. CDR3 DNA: TGTGCCAGCAGCTCTTCGACAGGGGGCGGCACTGAAGCTTTCTTT. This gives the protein CASSSSTGGGTEAFF.